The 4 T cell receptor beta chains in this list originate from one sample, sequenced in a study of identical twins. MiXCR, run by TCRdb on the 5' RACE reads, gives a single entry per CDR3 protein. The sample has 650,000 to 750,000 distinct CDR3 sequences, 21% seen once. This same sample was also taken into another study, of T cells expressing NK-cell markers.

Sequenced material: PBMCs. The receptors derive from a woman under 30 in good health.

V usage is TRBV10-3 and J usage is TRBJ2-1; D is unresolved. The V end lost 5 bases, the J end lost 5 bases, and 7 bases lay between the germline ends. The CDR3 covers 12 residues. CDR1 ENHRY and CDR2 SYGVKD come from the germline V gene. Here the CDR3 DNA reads TGTGCCATCAGTCAGAGAGACAATGAGCAGTTCTTC. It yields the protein CAISQRDNEQFF.

CDR3 region: CASSQGLAGKGEQYF. The CDR3 bases are TGTGCCAGCAGCCAAGGACTAGCGGGGAAGGGCGAGCAGTACTTC. The chain has TRBV13 and TRBJ2-7; the match to TRBD2 covers 12 bases. The germline V gene encodes CDR1 PRHDT and CDR2 FYEKMQ (reference sequence). The J segment lost 6 bases and the V segment lost 5 bases, leaving 8 bases of the junction unmatched. This CDR3 contains 15 residues.

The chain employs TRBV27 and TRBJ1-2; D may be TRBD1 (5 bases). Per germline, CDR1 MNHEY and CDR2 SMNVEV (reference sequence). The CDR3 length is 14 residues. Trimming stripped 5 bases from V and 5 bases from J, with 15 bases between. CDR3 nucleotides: TGTGCCAGCAGTCCCAAGACGAGGACATATGGCTACACCTTC. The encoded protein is CASSPKTRTYGYTF.

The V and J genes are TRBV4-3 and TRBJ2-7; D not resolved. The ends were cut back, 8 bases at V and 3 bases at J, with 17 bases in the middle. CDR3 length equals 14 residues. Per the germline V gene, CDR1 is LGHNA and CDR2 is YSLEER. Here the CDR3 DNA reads TGCGCCAGCTCATTTGGCCATCAACTCTACGAGCAGTACTTC. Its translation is CASSFGHQLYEQYF.